This T cell receptor beta chain came from a study of prognosis after radiotherapy for stage I lung cancer. The wider study: Without exception, patients with non-small cell lung cancer were deemed medically inoperable.

This clonotype was recorded at least ten times. Genomic DNA served as the source from which two-round multiplex PCR generated TCR beta CDR3 amplicons. Round-one PCR had primers specific to each TRBV and TRBJ gene. TCRdb reprocessed the multiplex PCR reads with MiXCR, giving one entry per CDR3 protein. The sample lists tens of thousands of distinct CDR3 sequences, 40% to 60% occurring once. The CDR3 extends over 13 amino acids. Trimming pared 3 bases from V and 5 bases from J, leaving 10 bases between. The sequence derives from a donor of 50 years or more with non-small cell lung cancer. The V gene is TRBV12-3 or TRBV12-4, the J gene TRBJ2-5, with D hard to call. The specimen was PBMCs, collected before or after stereotactic body radiation therapy (not recorded which). The CDR3, as DNA: TGTGCCAGCAGTTTTACCAATCTCGAGACCCAGTACTTC. This encodes CASSFTNLETQYF.